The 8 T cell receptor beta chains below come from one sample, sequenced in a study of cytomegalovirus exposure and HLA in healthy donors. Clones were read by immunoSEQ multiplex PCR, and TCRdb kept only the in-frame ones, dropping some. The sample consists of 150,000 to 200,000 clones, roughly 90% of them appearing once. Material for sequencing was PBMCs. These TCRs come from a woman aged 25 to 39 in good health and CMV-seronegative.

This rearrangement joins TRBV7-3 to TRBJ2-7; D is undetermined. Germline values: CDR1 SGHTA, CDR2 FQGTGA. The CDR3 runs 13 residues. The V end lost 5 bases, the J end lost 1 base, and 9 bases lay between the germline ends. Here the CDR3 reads CASSADASYEQYF. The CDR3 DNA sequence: TGTGCCAGCAGCGCGGACGCTTCCTACGAGCAGTACTTC.

The CDR3 is CASSPQLGVSYEQYF. In DNA form, the CDR3 reads TGTGCCAGCTCACCACAATTAGGGGTCTCCTACGAGCAGTACTTC. This chain connects TRBV18 to TRBJ2-7, with D possibly being TRBD1 (5 bases). This CDR3 has 15 amino acids. Trimming cost V 1 base and J 0 bases, with 10 bases left between them. Germline values: CDR1 KGHSH, CDR2 LQKENI.

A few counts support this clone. As DNA, the CDR3 is TGTGCCAGCAGTGGTCAGGGCCGGAGGCAGTTCTTC. The encoded protein is CASSGQGRRQFF. The V gene is TRBV25-1, the J gene TRBJ2-1, with a possible D match to TRBD1 (5 bases). Germline CDR1 is MGHDK and CDR2 is SYGVNS. V was cut by 4 bases and J by 12 bases, with 13 bases left in between. This CDR3 is 12 amino acids long.

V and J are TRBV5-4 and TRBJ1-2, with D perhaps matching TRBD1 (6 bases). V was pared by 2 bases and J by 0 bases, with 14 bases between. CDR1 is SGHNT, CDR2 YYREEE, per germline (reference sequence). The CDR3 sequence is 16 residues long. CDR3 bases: TGTGCCAGCAGCTTACCCACAGGGATAGCTAACTATGGCTACACCTTC. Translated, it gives CASSLPTGIANYGYTF.

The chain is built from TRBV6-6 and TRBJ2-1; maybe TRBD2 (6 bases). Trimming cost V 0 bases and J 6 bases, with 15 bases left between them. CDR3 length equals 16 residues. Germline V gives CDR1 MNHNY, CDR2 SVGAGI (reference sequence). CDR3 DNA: TGTGCCAGCAGTTACTCGACGGGGGACGGTGTCAATGAGCAGTTCTTC. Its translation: CASSYSTGDGVNEQFF.

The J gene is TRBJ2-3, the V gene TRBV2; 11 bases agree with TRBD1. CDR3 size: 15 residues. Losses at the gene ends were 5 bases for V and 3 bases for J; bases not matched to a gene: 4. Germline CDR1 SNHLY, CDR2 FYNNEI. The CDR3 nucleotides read TGTGCCAGCAGTTTGGACAGGGGGCTTACAGATACGCAGTATTTT. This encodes CASSLDRGLTDTQYF.

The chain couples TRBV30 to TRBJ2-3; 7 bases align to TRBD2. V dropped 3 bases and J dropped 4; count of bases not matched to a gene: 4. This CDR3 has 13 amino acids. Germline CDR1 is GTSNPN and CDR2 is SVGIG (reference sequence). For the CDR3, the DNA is TGTGCCTGGAGCGGGACTACTTCAGATACGCAGTATTTT. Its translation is CAWSGTTSDTQYF.

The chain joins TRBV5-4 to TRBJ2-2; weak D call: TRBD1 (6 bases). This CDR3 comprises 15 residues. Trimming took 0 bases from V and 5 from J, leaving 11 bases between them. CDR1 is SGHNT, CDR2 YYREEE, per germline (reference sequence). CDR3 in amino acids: CASSLDGQPTGELFF. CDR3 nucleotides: TGTGCCAGCAGCTTGGACGGACAGCCGACCGGGGAGCTGTTTTTT.